These 18 T cell receptor beta chains originate from one sample sequenced in a study of cytomegalovirus exposure and HLA in healthy donors. The PCR employed 60 Vbeta primers together with 13 Jbeta primers. Clones were read by immunoSEQ multiplex PCR, and TCRdb kept only the in-frame ones, dropping some. The data show some 130,000 clones, with approximately 80% seen just once and over 2.5% held by the top ten. The material sequenced was PBMCs. The receptors shown here come from a male donor in good health and CMV-seronegative.

The chain uses TRBV11-2 and TRBJ2-2; TRBD1 might be the D (6 bases). The CDR3 has 15 amino acids. V lost 5 bases to trimming and J lost 4 bases, with 14 bases between them. CDR1 and CDR2 (germline): SGHAT, FQNNGV. The CDR3: CASSPSLRGTGELFF. The CDR3 DNA reads TGTGCCAGCAGCCCCTCTCTCAGGGGCACCGGGGAGCTGTTTTTT.

The chain recombines TRBV5-6 with TRBJ2-5, with TRBD1 identical over 11 bases. J gave up 4 bases and V 3 bases, and 2 bases lay outside the gene matches. Germline V gives CDR1 SGHDT, CDR2 YYEEEE. The CDR3 is 14 residues long. For the CDR3, the DNA is TGTGCCAGCAGCTCGGGACAGGGGGGAGAGACCCAGTACTTC. It specifies CASSSGQGGETQYF.

To note about this clone: The junction differs from germline at one of its ends, possibly a read error. This chain joins TRBV27 and TRBJ2-7; 10 bases fit TRBD1. The CDR3 length is 14 residues. Germline CDR1 MNHEY, CDR2 SMNVEV (reference sequence). CDR3 sequence (DNA): TGTGCCAACAGTTTAGGACAGGGGGTGGACGAGCAGTACTTC. The encoded protein is CANSLGQGVDEQYF.

The chain recombines TRBV6-1 with TRBJ2-2, with D possibly TRBD1 on 5 matching bases. CDR3 length: 15 amino acids. V lost 4 bases and J lost 6, with 15 bases in between. The germline V gene has CDR1 MNHNS and CDR2 SASEGT. In DNA form, the CDR3 reads TGTGCCAGCAGTGCGCTTCAGGGTTCCCCCGGGGAGCTGTTTTTT. It codes for CASSALQGSPGELFF.

This clone was counted only a few times. This chain links TRBV18 with TRBJ1-5; D may be TRBD1 (5 bases). CDR3 length: 15 residues. Trimming shortened V by 2 bases and J by 2 bases, and 10 bases separated the two germline ends. The germline CDR1 and CDR2 sequences are KGHSH and LQKENI. CDR3 sequence reads: CASSPGRGGNQPQHF. The DNA of the CDR3 is TGTGCCAGCTCACCAGGAAGGGGTGGCAATCAGCCCCAGCATTTT.

The chain has TRBV10-1 and TRBJ2-7, with TRBD1 identical over 10 bases. The CDR3 is 14 amino acids. CDR1 is WNHNN and CDR2 is SYGVQD in the germline V gene (reference sequence). CDR3 sequence: CADEGDRGDYEQYF. The CDR3 bases are TGCGCGGACGAGGGGGACAGGGGTGACTACGAGCAGTACTTC.

V usage is TRBV7-2 and J usage is TRBJ2-2; 7 bases fit TRBD1. CDR1 is SGHTA, CDR2 FQGNSA, per germline. This CDR3 region has 14 residues. V gave up 4 bases and J gave up 6 bases; unmatched junction bases: 5. The CDR3, as DNA: TGTGCCAGCAGCTACCGGACAGGCTCCGGGGAGCTGTTTTTT. Translation gives CASSYRTGSGELFF.

The chain recombines TRBV2 with TRBJ1-4; 8 bases are shared with TRBD1. Trimming took 10 bases from V and 8 from J; bases not matched to a gene: 9. Germline V gives CDR1 SNHLY, CDR2 FYNNEI. The CDR3 is 13 residues long. The DNA of the CDR3 is TGTGCCACGACAGGGGTTGATGGAGAAAAACTGTTTTTT. Encoded protein: CATTGVDGEKLFF.

Details on this clone: A junction boundary mismatches the germline segment, possibly from a read error. The chain joins TRBV4-3 to TRBJ2-6, with D possibly being TRBD1 (5 bases). The CDR3 totals 18 residues. Per the germline V gene, CDR1 is LGHNA and CDR2 is YSLEER. The CDR3 is CASSQSAEIDSGANGLTF. As DNA, the CDR3 is TGCGCCAGCAGCCAGTCAGCCGAAATTGACTCTGGGGCCAACGGCCTGACTTTC.

J is TRBJ2-7 and V is TRBV10-1; 8 positions agree with TRBD2. Germline CDR1 reads WNHNN; CDR2 reads SYGVQD (reference sequence). This CDR3 is built from 14 residues. The ends lost 3 bases at V and 2 bases at J; junction bases unmatched: 3. The CDR3, as DNA: TGCGCCAGCAGTGAAGCGGGGGTTACCTACGAGCAGTACTTC. As protein: CASSEAGVTYEQYF.

The chain uses TRBV2 and TRBJ2-1; maybe TRBD2 (6 bases). The V gene lost 7 bases and the J gene lost 1 base, with 14 bases spanning the gap. The CDR3 has 15 residues. CDR1 is SNHLY and CDR2 is FYNNEI in the germline V gene. CDR3 nucleotide sequence: TGTGCCAGCAAGGCCCGCGGGGTGTCCTACAATGAGCAGTTCTTC. Its translation: CASKARGVSYNEQFF. Supplemented by reference TRBV2 and TRBJ2-1, the full variable domain reads EPEVTQTPSHQVTQMGQEVILRCVPISNHLYFYWYRQILGQKVEFLVSFYNNEISEKSEIFDDQFSVERPDGSNFTLKIRSTKLEDSAMYFCASKARGVSYNEQFFGPGTRLTVL.

With respect to this clone: Other nucleotide sequences in the sample specify the same CDR3. V gene TRBV9 combines with J gene TRBJ2-2, with 10 bases identical to TRBD2. This CDR3 contains 17 residues. The germline V gene has CDR1 SGDLS and CDR2 YYNGEE. Unmatched junction bases numbered 10, after V lost 3 bases and J lost 5 bases. CDR3: CASSARSSGRFTGELFF. In DNA form, the CDR3 reads TGTGCCAGCAGCGCAAGATCTAGCGGGAGATTTACCGGGGAGCTGTTTTTT.

This rearrangement joins TRBV10-3 to TRBJ1-5; D remains ambiguous. Germline CDR1 is ENHRY and CDR2 is SYGVKD. Between the trimmed V and J ends, which lost 7 bases and 3 bases, there was a span of 10 bases. The length of the CDR3 is 13 residues. DNA for the CDR3: TGTGCCATCAACGACAAGTTCAATCAGCCCCAGCATTTT. Its protein is CAINDKFNQPQHF.

The chain employs TRBV7-6 and TRBJ2-3; maybe TRBD2 (5 bases). This CDR3 has 18 amino acids. The V gene's germline CDR1 is SGHVS and CDR2 FNYEAQ. V lost 5 bases to trimming and J lost 3 bases, with 24 bases between them. In DNA, the CDR3 is TGTGCCAGCAGCAATAGGGCCCCCACTAGTCTGGCGACAGATACGCAGTATTTT. Translating gives CASSNRAPTSLATDTQYF.

The chain links TRBV10-3 to TRBJ1-1; 8 positions match TRBD1. Looked up from germline, CDR1 is ENHRY and CDR2 is SYGVKD. Trimming at V came to 5 bases and at J to 3 bases, leaving 5 bases not matched to a gene. The CDR3 is 14 amino acids. This CDR3 is CAISKTGVDTEAFF. The CDR3, as DNA: TGTGCCATCAGTAAGACAGGGGTGGACACTGAAGCTTTCTTT.

This sequence joins TRBV6-5 and TRBJ2-7; weak D call: TRBD1 (5 bases). Trimming removed 7 bases from V and 2 bases from J, with 12 bases in between. The CDR3 consists of 13 residues. Germline values: CDR1 MNHEY, CDR2 SVGAGI. This CDR3 is CASTEGVTYEQYF. The CDR3, as DNA: TGTGCCAGCACAGAAGGGGTTACCTACGAGCAGTACTTC.

The chain combines TRBV5-1 with TRBJ1-1, with D hard to call. Trimming took off 1 base at V and 8 bases at J, with 12 bases between the two ends. The CDR3 consists of 13 residues. Germline CDR1 SGHRS, CDR2 YFSETQ. The CDR3: CASSLYSAGEAFF. The CDR3 region has the DNA TGCGCCAGCAGCTTGTATTCGGCGGGGGAAGCTTTCTTT.

This chain links TRBV7-9 with TRBJ2-3; D may be TRBD1 (5 bases). Trimming left V 6 bases short and J 1 base short, with 8 bases between. CDR3 size: 13 residues. The germline gives CDR1 SEHNR, CDR2 FQNEAQ (reference sequence). This chain's CDR3 is CASSWTRTDTQYF. CDR3 coding DNA: TGTGCCAGCAGTTGGACACGCACAGATACGCAGTATTTT.